Following are 10 T cell receptor beta chains from one sample sequenced in a study of shared clonotypes between healthy human individuals (dated by TCRdb to the early 2020s). Libraries were prepared through the immunoSEQ multiplex PCR assay. The table was pulled from immuneACCESS by TCRdb, which kept in-frame rearrangements only. Such tables lose some clones; where checked, under half of the loss comes from unresolved V genes, and the rest has no known cause. Here the sample has some 200,000 clones; roughly 93% occur a single time. 0.067% of the sample is held by the ten biggest clonotypes. Sequencing was carried out using naive CD4+ T cells sorted from blood. What the cell subset or site label conveys for this sample: CD45RA+ positively selected. These receptors originate from a woman in her twenties or thirties in good health.

This clone was observed a single time. The V and J genes are TRBV5-6 and TRBJ1-6; D may be TRBD1 (5 bases). The CDR3 is 14 amino acids. V was pared by 0 bases and J by 4 bases, with 5 bases between. CDR1 and CDR2 from the germline V gene are SGHDT and YYEEEE. The CDR3 DNA follows: TGTGCCAGCAGCTTGGCAGGGTATAATTCACCCCTCCACTTT. This sequence encodes CASSLAGYNSPLHF.

The J gene is TRBJ2-1, the V gene TRBV5-1; D unclear. This CDR3 has 11 residues. V was cut by 0 bases and J by 6 bases, with 1 base left in between. Germline CDR1 and CDR2: SGHRS and YFSETQ. The CDR3 sequence is CASSLANEQFF. In DNA form, the CDR3 reads TGCGCCAGCAGCTTGGCCAATGAGCAGTTCTTC.

In DNA form, the CDR3 reads TGCAGCGTTGGTGAGGGGGTTAACTCCTACAATGAGCAGTTCTTC. It encodes CSVGEGVNSYNEQFF. The J gene is TRBJ2-1, the V gene TRBV29-1; a weak D match, TRBD1 (6 bases). Between the trimmed V and J ends, which lost 4 bases and 0 bases, there was a span of 13 bases. The CDR3 has 15 amino acids. Germline CDR1 is SQVTM and CDR2 is ANQGSEA.

The chain links TRBV18 to TRBJ2-1; TRBD1 matches 9 bases. Trimming removed 2 bases from V and 9 bases from J; junction bases left unmatched: 5. The CDR3 loop spans 14 amino acids. Germline loops: CDR1 KGHSH, CDR2 LQKENI. CDR3 amino acids: CASSPGTGIGEQFF. The CDR3, as DNA: TGTGCCAGCTCACCAGGGACAGGGATTGGTGAGCAGTTCTTC.

A word on this clone: The identical CDR3 is also encoded by other nucleotide sequences in the sample. The CDR3 region is CASSLEGDTEAFF. In DNA, the CDR3 is TGTGCCAGCAGCTTAGAGGGAGACACTGAAGCTTTCTTT. The rearrangement uses TRBV11-3 and TRBJ1-1, with D unresolved. In germline, CDR1 is SGHNT, CDR2 YENEEA. The CDR3 is made up of 13 amino acids. V was clipped by 0 bases and J by 3 bases, with 5 bases between them.

This clone was recorded once. As DNA, the CDR3 is TGTGCCAGCAGTGAAAGGGAGCCTTCCAATCAGCCCCAGCATTTT. The encoded protein is CASSEREPSNQPQHF. V and J are TRBV2 and TRBJ1-5; D gene unclear. Trimming shortened V by 2 bases and J by 3 bases, and 11 bases separated the two germline ends. Germline V gene sequence: CDR1 SNHLY, CDR2 FYNNEI. The CDR3 consists of 15 residues.

The chain couples TRBV5-4 to TRBJ2-7; D may be TRBD2 (5 bases). CDR3 size: 16 residues. The V gene's germline CDR1 is SGHNT and CDR2 YYREEE (reference sequence). The V and J ends lost 2 bases and 2 bases respectively, with 17 bases between them. The CDR3 here is CASSFRRTGHTYEQYF. The CDR3 coding sequence is TGTGCCAGCAGCTTCAGGAGGACGGGTCATACCTACGAGCAGTACTTC.

The CDR3 region is CASSLGRANTEAFF. For the CDR3, the DNA is TGCGCCAGCAGCTTGGGGCGAGCGAACACTGAAGCTTTCTTT. The V gene is TRBV5-1, the J gene TRBJ1-1, with D unresolved. Germline CDR1 is SGHRS and CDR2 is YFSETQ. V lost 0 bases and J lost 1, with 7 bases in between. The CDR3 loop spans 14 amino acids.

The rearrangement uses TRBV6-1 and TRBJ2-7; D unresolved. Germline assignment: CDR1 MNHNS and CDR2 SASEGT. The CDR3 has 14 amino acids. V shed 1 base and J shed 0 bases, with 7 bases lying between them. The CDR3 region has the DNA TGTGCCAGCAGTGAAGTTTGGGGCTCCTACGAGCAGTACTTC. Its translation: CASSEVWGSYEQYF.

The V call is TRBV9, the J call TRBJ2-1; no clear D. Germline V lookup: CDR1 SGDLS, CDR2 YYNGEE. The CDR3 totals 15 residues. V was cut by 0 bases and J by 4 bases, with 11 bases left in between. CDR3 in amino acids: CASSVEPAGYNEQFF. CDR3 nucleotides: TGTGCCAGCAGCGTAGAGCCAGCAGGTTACAATGAGCAGTTCTTC.